These T cell receptor beta chains were read from a single sample in a study of CD8 T cells in Susac syndrome. Each CDR3 protein gets one entry after TCRdb re-called the immunoSEQ multiplex PCR reads with MiXCR. The sample carries about 120,000 distinct CDR3 sequences, over 85% recorded once. Sequences were obtained from CD8+ T cells from PBMCs. Receptors were obtained from a human donor with Susac syndrome. CDR3s include the opening cysteine and the closing phenylalanine or tryptophan. The D gene is left open where the match is weak. Clone size is given for some rows only: seen once, a few or many times, or a class if the clone is expanded.

TRBV4-1	-	-	TRBJ2-2	CASSTRIRPGELFF	TGCGCCAGCAGCACCCGAATTAGACCCGGGGAGCTGTTTTTT
TRBV12-5	-	-	TRBJ1-1	CASGSRAKEAFF	TGTGCTAGTGGTTCCCGGGCGAAGGAAGCTTTCTTT
TRBV12-3/TRBV12-4	-	-	TRBJ1-1	CASSLSPSLMNTEAFF	TGTGCCAGCAGTTTGAGTCCGAGTCTCATGAACACTGAAGCTTTCTTT
TRBV6-1	-	TRBD1	TRBJ2-2	CASSQSGTDNTGELFF	TGTGCCAGCAGTCAGTCCGGGACAGATAACACCGGGGAGCTGTTTTTT
TRBV20-1	once	-	TRBJ2-1	CSARDLAGWEQFF	TGCAGTGCTAGAGATTTGGCAGGGTGGGAACAGTTCTTC
TRBV6-4	-	TRBD2	TRBJ2-1	CASSEGASGSNEQFF	TGTGCCAGCAGTGAGGGGGCTAGCGGGAGCAATGAGCAGTTCTTC
TRBV27	once	-	TRBJ2-7	CASSLRGDGYEQYF	TGTGCCAGCAGTTTAAGGGGTGATGGCTACGAGCAGTACTTC
TRBV7-9	-	TRBD1	TRBJ1-2	CASSLAPGQRSMGINGYTF	TGTGCCAGCAGCTTAGCCCCGGGACAGCGATCAATGGGAATAAATGGCTACACCTTC
TRBV7-9	once	-	TRBJ2-7	CASSLSPPSLEQYF	TGTGCCAGCAGCTTATCCCCTCCTAGCTTGGAGCAGTACTTC
TRBV29-1	-	-	TRBJ2-1	CSVFFAGEQFF	TGCAGCGTTTTCTTCGCGGGTGAGCAGTTCTTC
TRBV13	-	-	TRBJ2-6	CASSLGHGANVLTF	TGTGCCAGCAGCTTAGGGCACGGGGCCAACGTCCTGACTTTC
TRBV29-1	-	TRBD1	TRBJ1-4	CSVAGTGNEKLFF	TGCAGCGTAGCCGGGACAGGGAATGAAAAACTGTTTTTT
TRBV7-9	-	-	TRBJ1-6	CASSSSNSPLHF	TGTGCCAGCAGCTCCTCGAATTCACCCCTCCACTTT
TRBV4-3	-	-	TRBJ2-7	CASSQDYLYEQYF	TGCGCCAGCAGCCAAGATTACTTATACGAGCAGTACTTC
TRBV30	-	TRBD1	TRBJ2-7	CAWSLQGEWVEQYF	TGTGCCTGGAGTCTCCAGGGGGAGTGGGTCGAGCAGTACTTC
TRBV4-2	-	TRBD2	TRBJ2-1	CASSPSSGGPSEQFF	TGTGCCAGCAGCCCTTCTAGCGGGGGACCGAGTGAGCAGTTCTTC
TRBV20-1	-	TRBD1	TRBJ2-5	CSAPQGAGETQYF	TGCAGTGCTCCACAGGGGGCGGGAGAGACCCAGTACTTC
TRBV28	-	-	TRBJ1-4	CASSLEGSEKLFF	TGTGCCAGCAGCCTCGAGGGAAGCGAAAAACTGTTTTTT
TRBV9	-	TRBD1	TRBJ1-2	CASSLRGLGGAADGYTF	TGTGCCAGCAGCCTGCGAGGTTTAGGGGGCGCCGCCGATGGCTACACCTTC
TRBV6-5	once	TRBD2	TRBJ2-7	CASSYHYSGSRGYEQYF	TGTGCCAGCAGTTACCATTATAGCGGGAGCAGAGGGTACGAGCAGTACTTC
TRBV9	-	-	TRBJ2-1	CASSVTSYNEQFF	TGTGCCAGCAGCGTGACTAGTTACAATGAGCAGTTCTTC
TRBV20-1	-	-	TRBJ2-1	CSASLSLVPNNEQFF	TGCAGTGCTAGCCTGTCTTTAGTCCCCAACAATGAGCAGTTCTTC
TRBV5-4	-	TRBD2	TRBJ2-1	CASSSSTSGVEQFF	TGTGCCAGCAGCTCATCTACTAGCGGGGTTGAGCAGTTCTTC
TRBV19	-	-	TRBJ1-2	CASGDDGYTF	TGTGCCAGTGGCGATGATGGCTACACCTTC
TRBV10-2	-	-	TRBJ2-7	CASSEAFYEQYF	TGCGCCAGCAGTGAGGCATTCTACGAGCAGTACTTC
TRBV12-3/TRBV12-4	-	-	TRBJ2-5	CASSLRQQGGKMETQYF	TGTGCCAGCAGCCTTCGACAGCAGGGGGGTAAGATGGAGACCCAGTACTTC
TRBV9	-	-	TRBJ2-1	CASSGPTVNEQFF	TGTGCCAGCAGCGGGCCTACGGTTAATGAGCAGTTCTTC
TRBV30	-	-	TRBJ1-5	CAQSERGYGNQPQHF	TGTGCCCAATCGGAGAGGGGGTATGGCAATCAGCCCCAGCATTTT
TRBV7-9	-	TRBD2	TRBJ2-1	CASNFPTSGRWGNEQFF	TGTGCCAGCAACTTTCCAACTAGCGGGAGGTGGGGTAATGAGCAGTTCTTC
TRBV20-1	-	-	TRBJ2-1	CSASLPETPYNEQFF	TGCAGTGCATCCCTCCCCGAGACCCCCTACAATGAGCAGTTCTTC
TRBV15	-	-	TRBJ2-5	CATRESGTQYF	TGTGCCACCAGGGAATCCGGGACCCAGTACTTC
TRBV4-1	-	-	TRBJ1-5	CASSRGFNQPQHF	TGCGCCAGCAGCCGGGGTTTCAATCAGCCCCAGCATTTT
TRBV20-1	-	-	TRBJ2-1	CSAREDGGAYNEQFF	TGCAGTGCTAGAGAGGACGGGGGAGCTTACAATGAGCAGTTCTTC
TRBV4-1	-	TRBD2	TRBJ2-5	CASSPVSGRAAETQYF	TGCGCCAGCAGCCCCGTAAGCGGGAGGGCCGCAGAGACCCAGTACTTC
TRBV27	-	-	TRBJ2-7	CASSLDTTYEQYF	TGTGCCAGCAGTTTAGACACAACCTACGAGCAGTACTTC
TRBV10-3	-	TRBD2	TRBJ2-1	CAIGLAGGQFF	TGTGCCATCGGGCTAGCGGGGGGGCAGTTCTTC
TRBV12-3/TRBV12-4	-	TRBD1	TRBJ2-1	CASSSLDRSANEQFF	TGTGCCAGCAGCTCCCTGGACAGGTCTGCCAATGAGCAGTTCTTC
TRBV2	-	-	TRBJ2-1	CASSDPHLGYNEQFF	TGTGCCAGCAGCGATCCCCATTTGGGCTACAATGAGCAGTTCTTC
TRBV5-1	-	-	TRBJ2-1	CASSLEGPSPNNEQFF	TGCGCCAGCAGCTTGGAAGGCCCCTCCCCAAACAATGAGCAGTTCTTC
TRBV6-5	once	-	TRBJ1-1	CASSYIREGGVTEAFF	TGTGCCAGCAGTTACATTCGGGAGGGAGGCGTCACTGAAGCTTTCTTT
TRBV13	-	-	TRBJ1-3	CASSSKRNTIYF	TGTGCCAGCAGCTCGAAGAGAAACACCATATATTTT
TRBV7-6	-	-	TRBJ1-1	CASSLASGTEAFF	TGTGCCAGCAGCTTAGCGTCCGGGACTGAAGCTTTCTTT
TRBV18	-	-	TRBJ1-2	CASSLQGDGYTF	TGTGCCAGCTCACTACAGGGTGACGGCTACACCTTC
TRBV15	once	TRBD2	TRBJ2-1	CATSKRTGLAGVSEQFF	TGTGCCACCAGCAAACGGACCGGACTAGCGGGAGTCAGTGAGCAGTTCTTC
TRBV30	once	-	TRBJ2-2	CAWSDQGTGELFF	TGTGCCTGGAGTGACCAGGGGACCGGGGAGCTGTTTTTT
TRBV20-1	-	TRBD2	TRBJ2-7	CSVNDGGSSGREGSYEQYF	TGCAGTGTAAACGACGGGGGCTCTAGCGGGAGGGAGGGCTCCTACGAGCAGTACTTC